These 3 T cell receptor beta chains originate from one sample sequenced in a study of shared clonotypes between healthy human individuals. The assay was immunoSEQ multiplex PCR, and TCRdb's table has in-frame clones only and misses some. Among 2 million to 2.5 million clones listed, approximately 96% were seen once. The sequenced sample was naive CD4+ T cells sorted from blood. The subset is: CD45RA+ positively selected. All receptors derive from a man aged 18-30 years in good health.

V and J are TRBV29-1 and TRBJ1-3; D is undetermined. The germline V gene encodes CDR1 SQVTM and CDR2 ANQGSEA. Trimming pared 5 bases from V and 1 base from J, leaving 6 bases between. CDR3 length: 12 residues. The CDR3 loop is CSVRRSGNTIYF. Written as DNA, the CDR3 is TGCAGCGTTCGCCGGTCTGGAAACACCATATATTTT.

The J gene is TRBJ2-1, the V gene TRBV7-3; D may be TRBD1 (8 bases). Germline-derived CDR1 and CDR2 are SGHTA and FQGTGA. V lost 0 bases, J lost 7 bases, and 22 bases lay in between. The CDR3 has 18 residues. DNA for the CDR3: TGTGCCAGCAGCTTAACGCTCTCGGCGACAGGGGAGGGGAATGAGCAGTTCTTC. As protein: CASSLTLSATGEGNEQFF.

The V call is TRBV6-5, the J call TRBJ1-2; D is perhaps TRBD1 (6 bases). Per the germline V gene, CDR1 is MNHEY and CDR2 is SVGAGI. The V end lost 7 bases, the J end lost 6 bases, and 9 bases lay between the germline ends. The length of the CDR3 is 11 residues. DNA of the CDR3: TGTGCCAGCAAGAAGGGGGATGGCTACACCTTC. Its translation: CASKKGDGYTF.